This T cell receptor beta chain originates from a study of cytomegalovirus exposure and HLA in healthy donors. The germline V gene encodes CDR1 SGHTA and CDR2 FQGNSA. The CDR3 is 14 residues long. V lost 6 bases and J lost 1, with 12 bases in between. The PCR was carried out with 60 Vbeta primers and 13 Jbeta primers. Data came from immunoSEQ multiplex PCR; TCRdb stores just in-frame clones and leaves some out. The table has tens of thousands of clones, 70% to 90% seen once. This clone appeared a single time. What it binds is not known. Study results and caveats: Follow-up analysis later connected one missense variant in DCLRE1C with trimming of TCR beta V- and J-genes. The study had only CMV serostatus as immune exposure information.

The rearrangement uses TRBV7-2 and TRBJ1-1, with D unclear. The sample comprised PBMCs. This clonotype was obtained from a woman between 40 and 55 years old in good health and CMV-seropositive. In nucleotides, the CDR3 is TGTGCCAGCAGTCCTCGTATACAGAACACTGAAGCTTTCTTT. It yields the protein CASSPRIQNTEAFF.